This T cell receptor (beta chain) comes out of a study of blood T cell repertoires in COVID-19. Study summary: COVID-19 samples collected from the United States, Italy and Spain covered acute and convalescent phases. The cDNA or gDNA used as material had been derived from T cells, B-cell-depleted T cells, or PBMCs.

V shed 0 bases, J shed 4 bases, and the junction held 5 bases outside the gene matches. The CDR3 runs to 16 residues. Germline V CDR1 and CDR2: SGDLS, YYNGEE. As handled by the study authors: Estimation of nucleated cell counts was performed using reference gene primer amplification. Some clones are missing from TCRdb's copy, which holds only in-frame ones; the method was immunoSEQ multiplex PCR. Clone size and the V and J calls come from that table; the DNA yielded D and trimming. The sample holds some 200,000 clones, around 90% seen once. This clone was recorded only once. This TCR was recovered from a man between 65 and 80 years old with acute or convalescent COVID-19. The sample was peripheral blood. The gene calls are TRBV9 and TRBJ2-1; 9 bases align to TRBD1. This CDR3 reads CASSVGVGQGYNEQFF. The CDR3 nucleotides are TGTGCCAGCAGCGTAGGGGTGGGACAGGGATACAATGAGCAGTTCTTC.